The 9 T cell receptor beta chains below all came from one sample that was sequenced in a study of blood T cells in healthy people across ages. For the second PCR, which ran for roughly 6 to 12 cycles, a sample-barcoded 5' primer and a J-beta primer mix were used. From the 5' RACE reads, TCRdb called clonotypes with MiXCR, one entry per CDR3 protein. This table has around 790,000 distinct CDR3 sequences, 44% appearing once. The sample comprised blood. Receptor source: a man aged 60-69 years in good health.

This chain joins TRBV20-1 and TRBJ2-6; D is undetermined. The germline V gene has CDR1 DFQATT and CDR2 SNEGSKA (reference sequence). The CDR3 sequence is 14 residues long. V lost 5 bases and J lost 2, with 10 bases in between. The CDR3: CSAQIKPGANVLTF. CDR3 in DNA: TGCAGTGCTCAAATTAAACCTGGGGCCAACGTCCTGACTTTC.

V gene TRBV7-2 combines with J gene TRBJ2-3; no firm D call. CDR1 and CDR2 from the germline V gene are SGHTA and FQGNSA. The CDR3 has 15 amino acids. Trimming shortened V by 8 bases and J by 1 base, and 16 bases separated the two germline ends. The CDR3 DNA is TGTGCCAGCTGCGAGTCGGCCCACCGCACAGATACGCAGTATTTT. Its translation: CASCESAHRTDTQYF.

The chain couples TRBV6-2 or TRBV6-3 to TRBJ2-6; a possible D gene is TRBD1 (5 bases). The CDR3 is made up of 19 amino acids. CDR1 is MNHEY and CDR2 is SVGEGT in the germline V gene. Trimming removed 0 bases at V and 0 bases at J, with 15 bases between. CDR3 sequence reads: CASSYSLGASSSGANVLTF. The CDR3 coding sequence is TGTGCCAGCAGTTACTCATTAGGGGCCTCCAGCTCTGGGGCCAACGTCCTGACTTTC.

The chain combines TRBV29-1 with TRBJ2-3; D call uncertain. This CDR3 is 15 amino acids long. V was clipped by 1 base and J by 2 bases, with 13 bases between them. Germline assignment: CDR1 SQVTM and CDR2 ANQGSEA. The CDR3 DNA reads as TGCAGCGTTGAAGGGGCGACGGCAAACACAGATACGCAGTATTTT. This codes for CSVEGATANTDTQYF.

This clonotype has just a few counts. The chain joins TRBV9 to TRBJ1-6; D remains unclear. Germline CDR1 reads SGDLS; CDR2 reads YYNGEE. The length of the CDR3 is 17 residues. V gave up 4 bases and J gave up 1 base, with 15 bases separating them. The CDR3 DNA is TGTGCCAGCAGCCCCTCCGGCTATTCATCCTATAATTCACCCCTCCACTTT. This gives the protein CASSPSGYSSYNSPLHF. The whole variable domain, filled in from reference TRBV9 and TRBJ1-6, reads DSGVTQTPKHLITATGQRVTLRCSPRSGDLSVYWYQQSLDQGLQFLIQYYNGEERAKGNILERFSAQQFPDLHSELNLSSLELGDSALYFCASSPSGYSSYNSPLHFGNGTRLTVT.

In this sample, this clonotype turned up a few times. The chain has TRBV20-1 and TRBJ2-4, with 8 bases aligning to TRBD1. The CDR3 spans 15 residues. Germline loops: CDR1 DFQATT, CDR2 SNEGSKA (reference sequence). V lost 2 bases to trimming and J lost 0 bases; unmatched junction nucleotides: 3. The CDR3: CSARIQGVAKNIQYF. As DNA, the CDR3 is TGCAGTGCTAGAATACAGGGGGTAGCCAAAAACATTCAGTACTTC.

Only a few counts were recorded for this clonotype. The rearrangement joins TRBV3-1 to TRBJ2-3, with D perhaps matching TRBD1 (5 bases). Trimming removed 4 bases at V and 0 bases at J, with 14 bases between. This CDR3 is 16 amino acids long. Germline loops: CDR1 LGHDT, CDR2 YNNKEL (reference sequence). CDR3 sequence: CASSRFRAPSTDTQYF. CDR3 bases: TGTGCCAGCAGCCGGTTCAGGGCTCCTAGCACAGATACGCAGTATTTT.

V and J are TRBV13 and TRBJ2-7; TRBD1 is a possible D gene (6 bases). CDR1 is PRHDT and CDR2 is FYEKMQ in the germline V gene (reference sequence). The CDR3 sequence is 14 residues long. The ends were cut back, 5 bases at V and 2 bases at J, with 13 bases in the middle. In DNA form, the CDR3 reads TGTGCCAGCAGCGTAGACAGGCAAACCTACGAGCAGTACTTC. Its protein product is CASSVDRQTYEQYF.

This chain joins TRBV6-5 and TRBJ1-1; the D gene is possibly TRBD1 (6 bases). The CDR3 runs 16 residues. V lost 8 bases and J 3 bases, leaving 22 bases between the germline ends. The germline V gene has CDR1 MNHEY and CDR2 SVGAGI. The CDR3 is CASFLLAGGQDTEAFF. Written as DNA, the CDR3 is TGTGCCAGCTTCCTCCTGGCGGGGGGCCAAGACACTGAAGCTTTCTTT.